The present TCR beta chain was sequenced within a study of OX40 agonist ivuxolimab in advanced cancers. The repertoire was sequenced with immunoSEQ multiplex PCR; TCRdb's copy has only in-frame clones and lacks some. The repertoire consists of approximately 82,000 clones, with approximately 86% occurring once and the leading ten covering about 0.8%. There are 13 residues in the CDR3. Germline-derived CDR1 and CDR2 are MDHEN and SYDVKM. The ends were cut back, 3 bases at V and 5 bases at J, with 10 bases in the middle. The count of this clone is one. This sample includes further DNA sequences coding for the same CDR3.

The chain uses TRBV28 and TRBJ1-2; tentative D call: TRBD1 (6 bases). This sequence was found in an adult with an advanced solid tumor such as melanoma, head and neck, liver or kidney cancer. Sample: CD4+ or CD8+ T cells sorted from blood, taken in a trial of the OX40 agonist ivuxolimab. This CDR3 is CASSFRGGYGYTF. The DNA for the CDR3 is TGTGCCAGCAGTTTTAGGGGGGGATATGGCTACACCTTC.